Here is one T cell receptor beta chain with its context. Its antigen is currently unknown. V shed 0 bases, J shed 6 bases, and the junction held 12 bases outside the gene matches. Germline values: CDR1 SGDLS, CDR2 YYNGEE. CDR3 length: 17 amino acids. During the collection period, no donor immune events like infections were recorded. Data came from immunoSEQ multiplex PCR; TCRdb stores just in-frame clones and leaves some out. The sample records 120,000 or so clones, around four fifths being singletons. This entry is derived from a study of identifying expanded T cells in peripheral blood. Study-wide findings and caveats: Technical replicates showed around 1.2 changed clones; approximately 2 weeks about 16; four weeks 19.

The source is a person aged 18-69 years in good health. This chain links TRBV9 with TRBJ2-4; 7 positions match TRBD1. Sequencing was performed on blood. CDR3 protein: CASSVGTGTAVPNIQYF. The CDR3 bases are TGTGCCAGCAGCGTAGGAACAGGGACAGCCGTCCCAAACATTCAGTACTTC.